The 21 T cell receptor beta chains below all came from one sample that was sequenced in a study of OX40 agonist ivuxolimab in advanced cancers. TCRdb's table, derived via immunoSEQ multiplex PCR, lists solely in-frame clones and lacks some. The sample has approximately 58,000 clones, about 88% seen once. The specimen comprised CD4+ or CD8+ T cells sorted from blood, sampled in a trial of the OX40 agonist ivuxolimab. Source of these receptors: an adult with an advanced solid tumor such as melanoma, head and neck, liver or kidney cancer.

The J gene is TRBJ2-1, the V gene TRBV4-2; D gene uncertain. CDR1 LGHNA and CDR2 YNFKEQ come from the germline V gene. With 1 base removed from V and 3 bases from J, the gap between germline ends came to 10 bases. The CDR3 covers 15 residues. The CDR3 bases are TGTGCCAGCAGCCAAGGAATTAGGGTCTACAATGAGCAGTTCTTC. Its translation is CASSQGIRVYNEQFF.

This rearrangement joins TRBV5-1 to TRBJ2-1; weak D call: TRBD1 (6 bases). Germline lookup yields CDR1 SGHRS and CDR2 YFSETQ. The CDR3 covers 15 residues. V dropped 0 bases and J dropped 3 bases, with 10 bases sitting between them. Here the CDR3 DNA reads TGCGCCAGCAGCTTGGCCCAGGACAGCTACAATGAGCAGTTCTTC. Translating gives CASSLAQDSYNEQFF.

The sample holds a few counts of this clone. The chain employs TRBV14 and TRBJ2-5; D is ambiguous. CDR1 is SGHDN and CDR2 is FVKESK in the germline V gene. This CDR3 is built from 15 residues. V lost 0 bases, J lost 4 bases, and 12 bases lay in between. CDR3 protein: CASSQDVPPGETQYF. The CDR3 nucleotides read TGTGCCAGCAGCCAAGATGTACCACCCGGAGAGACCCAGTACTTC.

This clone was found once. V and J are TRBV4-1 and TRBJ2-7, with 10 bases fitting TRBD2. CDR3 length: 19 residues. V lost 1 base to trimming and J lost 3 bases; unmatched junction nucleotides: 15. Germline assignment: CDR1 MGHRA and CDR2 YSYEKL. CDR3 bases: TGCGCCAGCAGCCAAGTTCCACCAAGACTAGCGGGTGATTACTACGAGCAGTACTTC. Its translation is CASSQVPPRLAGDYYEQYF.

V is TRBV19 and J is TRBJ1-4; possible D gene TRBD1, 6 bases. Germline CDR1 and CDR2: LNHDA and SQIVND (reference sequence). V dropped 7 bases and J dropped 0 bases, with 12 bases sitting between them. CDR3 length: 15 amino acids. CDR3 coding DNA: TGTGCCAGTAAGGACAGAGAAGCAACTAATGAAAAACTGTTTTTT. This gives the protein CASKDREATNEKLFF.

This chain connects TRBV28 to TRBJ2-7, with 7 bases matching TRBD1. CDR1 is MDHEN and CDR2 is SYDVKM in the germline V gene. CDR3 size: 17 residues. Trimming took 4 bases from V and 0 from J; bases not matched to a gene: 12. CDR3 protein: CASSSPGQVRYSYEQYF. The CDR3 DNA reads as TGTGCCAGCAGTTCCCCCGGACAGGTCAGGTACTCCTACGAGCAGTACTTC. The full variable domain, completed using reference TRBV28 and TRBJ2-7, is DVKVTQSSRYLVKRTGEKVFLECVQDMDHENMFWYRQDPGLGLRLIYFSYDVKMKEKGDIPEGYSVSREKKERFSLILESASTNQTSMYLCASSSPGQVRYSYEQYFGPGTRLTVT.

The rearrangement uses TRBV7-2 and TRBJ2-1, with D unclear. Trimming removed 2 bases at V and 3 bases at J, with 8 bases between. The CDR3 contains 14 residues. Germline loops: CDR1 SGHTA, CDR2 FQGNSA. The CDR3 nucleotides are TGTGCCAGCAGCTTAACAAAAAACTACAATGAGCAGTTCTTC. Translated, it gives CASSLTKNYNEQFF.

The chain links TRBV10-3 to TRBJ1-5; 7 bases map to TRBD1. The CDR3 consists of 13 residues. CDR1 is ENHRY and CDR2 is SYGVKD in the germline V gene. J was trimmed by 7 bases and V by 6 bases; bases with no gene match: 6. CDR3 sequence: CAISPDRDQPQHF. DNA of the CDR3: TGTGCCATCAGCCCAGACAGGGACCAGCCCCAGCATTTT.

The chain joins TRBV28 to TRBJ2-5; the D is unclear. The CDR3 has 12 residues. Germline loops: CDR1 MDHEN, CDR2 SYDVKM. The V end was cut by 9 bases, the J end by 5 bases, with 13 bases between. The CDR3 protein is CASVSGKETQYF. DNA for the CDR3: TGTGCCAGTGTTAGTGGGAAGGAGACCCAGTACTTC.

The rearrangement joins TRBV5-1 to TRBJ1-4; 8 bases fit TRBD1. The CDR3 sequence is 15 residues long. Germline V CDR1 and CDR2: SGHRS, YFSETQ. V lost 0 bases to trimming and J lost 8 bases; unmatched junction nucleotides: 6. CDR3 sequence: CASSLAGTGREKLFF. CDR3 bases: TGCGCCAGCAGCTTGGCCGGGACAGGACGAGAAAAACTGTTTTTT.

The chain couples TRBV11-2 to TRBJ2-1; possible D gene TRBD1, 5 bases. The germline V gene encodes CDR1 SGHAT and CDR2 FQNNGV. This CDR3 comprises 14 residues. Trimming shortened V by 6 bases and J by 6 bases, and 15 bases separated the two germline ends. CDR3 protein: CASRDQRRGNEQFF. CDR3 DNA sequence: TGTGCCAGCAGGGACCAACGAAGGGGCAATGAGCAGTTCTTC.

The chain combines TRBV28 with TRBJ1-4, with a tentative D call TRBD1 (5 bases). The V and J ends lost 6 bases and 4 bases respectively, with 15 bases between them. This CDR3 comprises 15 residues. CDR1 and CDR2 from the germline V gene are MDHEN and SYDVKM. The CDR3 region is CASSEWGVVNEKLFF. Here the CDR3 DNA reads TGTGCCAGCAGCGAATGGGGGGTGGTTAATGAAAAACTGTTTTTT.

This chain joins TRBV7-7 and TRBJ2-3; perhaps TRBD2 as D (5 bases). Germline assignment: CDR1 SSHAT and CDR2 FNYEAQ (reference sequence). The CDR3 length is 13 residues. The CDR3 loop reads CASAVDFTDTQYF. CDR3 sequence (DNA): TGTGCTAGCGCAGTAGACTTCACAGATACGCAGTATTTT. The variable domain in full, completed from reference TRBV7-7 and TRBJ2-3, reads GAGVSQSPRYKVTKRGQDVTLRCDPISSHATLYWYQQALGQGPEFLTYFNYEAQPDKSGLPSDRFSAERPEGSISTLTIQRTEQRDSAMYRCASAVDFTDTQYFGPGTRLTVL.

The V gene is TRBV19, the J gene TRBJ2-1, with D perhaps being TRBD1 or TRBD2 (5 bases each). V dropped 5 bases and J dropped 6 bases, with 14 bases sitting between them. This CDR3 comprises 14 residues. The germline CDR1 and CDR2 sequences are LNHDA and SQIVND (reference sequence). The CDR3 is CASSPWLGANEQFF. The DNA of the CDR3 is TGTGCCAGTAGTCCATGGCTCGGGGCCAATGAGCAGTTCTTC.

The CDR3 is CASSPRGDGGYTF. The DNA for the CDR3 is TGTGCCAGCAGTCCCAGGGGTGACGGTGGCTACACCTTC. V is TRBV6-4 and J is TRBJ1-2, with a weak D call TRBD1 (6 bases). Germline-derived CDR1 and CDR2 are MRHNA and SNTAGT. V was trimmed by 5 bases and J by 7 bases, leaving 14 bases between them. This CDR3 contains 13 residues.

This clone has only a few counts. The chain combines TRBV28 with TRBJ1-5, with 7 positions matching TRBD1. This CDR3 spans 12 amino acids. V shed 10 bases and J 6 bases; nucleotides not matched to a gene: 6. Per the germline V gene, CDR1 is MDHEN and CDR2 is SYDVKM. CDR3: CATETGTQPQHF. The CDR3 nucleotides read TGTGCCACCGAGACAGGGACTCAGCCCCAGCATTTT.

This chain links TRBV4-2 with TRBJ2-2, with D tentatively TRBD1 or TRBD2 (5 bases each). Germline V gene lookup returns CDR1 LGHNA and CDR2 YNFKEQ. The CDR3 runs to 15 residues. Trimming left V 0 bases short and J 7 bases short, with 12 bases between. DNA for the CDR3: TGTGCCAGCAGCCAAGAGGGGGTGGGGCGCGGGGAGCTGTTTTTT. Translation: CASSQEGVGRGELFF.

This clone has a single count. The rearrangement links TRBV28 to TRBJ2-7; 8 positions match TRBD2. The V gene end was trimmed by 6 bases and the J gene end by 3 bases; junction bases not matched to a gene: 10. The CDR3 contains 15 residues. Germline V gene lookup returns CDR1 MDHEN and CDR2 SYDVKM. This CDR3 reads CASSSRTSSHYEQYF. In DNA, the CDR3 is TGTGCCAGCAGCTCCCGGACTAGCTCCCACTACGAGCAGTACTTC.

This chain uses TRBV14 with TRBJ2-3; no clear D. Germline V lookup: CDR1 SGHDN, CDR2 FVKESK. V was cut by 6 bases and J by 1 base, with 8 bases left in between. CDR3 size: 13 residues. The CDR3 DNA reads as TGTGCCAGCAGGGAGTTCGGCACAGATACGCAGTATTTT. As protein: CASREFGTDTQYF.

The chain combines TRBV7-2 with TRBJ1-6, with D perhaps matching TRBD1 (6 bases). Trimming shortened V by 5 bases and J by 9 bases, and 20 bases separated the two germline ends. Germline assignment: CDR1 SGHTA and CDR2 FQGNSA. This CDR3 has 16 amino acids. CDR3 residues: CASSRRAGDGGSPLHF. DNA for the CDR3: TGTGCCAGCAGCAGGCGGGCAGGGGATGGCGGTTCACCCCTCCACTTT.

Here the CDR3 reads CASSSYGTGRTGELFF. DNA for the CDR3: TGTGCCAGCAGTTCATACGGGACAGGGAGAACCGGGGAGCTGTTTTTT. The V and J genes are TRBV27 and TRBJ2-2; 9 nucleotides match TRBD1. Losses at the gene ends were 4 bases for V and 5 bases for J; bases not matched to a gene: 8. CDR1 and CDR2 (germline): MNHEY, SMNVEV (reference sequence). The CDR3 is made up of 16 amino acids.